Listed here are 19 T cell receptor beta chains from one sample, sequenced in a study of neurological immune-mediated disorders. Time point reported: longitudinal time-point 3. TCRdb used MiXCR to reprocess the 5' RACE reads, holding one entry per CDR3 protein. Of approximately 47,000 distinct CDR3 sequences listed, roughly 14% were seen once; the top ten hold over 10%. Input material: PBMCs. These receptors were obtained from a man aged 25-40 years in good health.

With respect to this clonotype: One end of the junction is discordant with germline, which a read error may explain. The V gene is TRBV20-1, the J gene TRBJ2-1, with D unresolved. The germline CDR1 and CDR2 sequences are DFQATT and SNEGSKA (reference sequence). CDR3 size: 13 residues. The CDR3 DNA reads TGCATTGCTAGACTCGGATGTGTTAGTGAGCAGTTCTTC. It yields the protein CIARLGCVSEQFF.

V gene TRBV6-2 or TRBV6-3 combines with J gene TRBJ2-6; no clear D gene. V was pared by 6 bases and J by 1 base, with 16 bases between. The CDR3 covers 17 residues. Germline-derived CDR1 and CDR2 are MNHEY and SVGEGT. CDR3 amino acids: CASRPAGKPSGANVLTF. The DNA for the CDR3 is TGTGCCAGCAGGCCGGCTGGGAAACCTTCTGGGGCCAACGTCCTGACTTTC.

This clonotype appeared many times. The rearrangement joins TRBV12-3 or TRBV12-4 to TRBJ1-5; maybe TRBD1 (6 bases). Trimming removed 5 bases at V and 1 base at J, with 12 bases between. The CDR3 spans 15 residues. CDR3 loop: CASSPTGLSNQPQHF. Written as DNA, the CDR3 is TGTGCCAGCAGTCCGACAGGCCTAAGCAATCAGCCCCAGCATTTT.

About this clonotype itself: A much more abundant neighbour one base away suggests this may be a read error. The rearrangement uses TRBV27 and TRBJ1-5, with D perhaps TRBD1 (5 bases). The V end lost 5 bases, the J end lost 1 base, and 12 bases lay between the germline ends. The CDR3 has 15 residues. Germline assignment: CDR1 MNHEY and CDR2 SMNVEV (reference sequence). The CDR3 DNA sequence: TGTGCCAGCAGTGGGGGTGCAGGGAGCAATCAGCCCCAGCATTTT. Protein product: CASSGGAGSNQPQHF.

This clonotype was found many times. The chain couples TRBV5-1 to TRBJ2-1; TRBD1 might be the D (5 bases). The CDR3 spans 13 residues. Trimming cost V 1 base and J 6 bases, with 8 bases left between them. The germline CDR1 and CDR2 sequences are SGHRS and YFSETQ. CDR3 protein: CASSLQGSNEQFF. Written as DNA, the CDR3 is TGCGCCAGCAGCTTGCAGGGAAGCAATGAGCAGTTCTTC.

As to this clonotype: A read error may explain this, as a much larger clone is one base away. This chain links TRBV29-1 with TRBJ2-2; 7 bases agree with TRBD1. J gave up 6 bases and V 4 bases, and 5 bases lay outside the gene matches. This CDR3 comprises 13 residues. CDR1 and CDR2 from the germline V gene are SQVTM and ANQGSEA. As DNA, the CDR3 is TGCAGCGTTGTAGGGACAGTGGCCGGGGAGCTGTTTTTT. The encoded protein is CSVVGTVAGELFF.

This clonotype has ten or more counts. The CDR3 reads CASSFADLGREQYF. The DNA for the CDR3 is TGTGCCAGCAGCTTTGCAGATCTGGGTAGGGAGCAGTACTTC. This sequence joins TRBV11-2 and TRBJ2-7; no reliable D call. This CDR3 has 14 residues. CDR1 is SGHAT, CDR2 FQNNGV, per germline. The V and J ends lost 3 bases and 7 bases respectively, with 16 bases between them. Full variable domain (missing parts from reference TRBV11-2 and TRBJ2-7): EAGVAQSPRYKIIEKRQSVAFWCNPISGHATLYWYQQILGQGPKLLIQFQNNGVVDDSQLPKDRFSAERLKGVDSTLKIQPAKLEDSAVYLCASSFADLGREQYFGPGTRLTVT.

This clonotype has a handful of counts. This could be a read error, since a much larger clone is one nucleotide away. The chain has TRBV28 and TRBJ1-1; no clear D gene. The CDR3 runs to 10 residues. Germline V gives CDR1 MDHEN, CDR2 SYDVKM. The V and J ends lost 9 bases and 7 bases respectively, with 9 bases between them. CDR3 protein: CASSVVEAFF. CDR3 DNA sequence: TGTGCCAGTTCAGTGGTTGAAGCTTTCTTT.

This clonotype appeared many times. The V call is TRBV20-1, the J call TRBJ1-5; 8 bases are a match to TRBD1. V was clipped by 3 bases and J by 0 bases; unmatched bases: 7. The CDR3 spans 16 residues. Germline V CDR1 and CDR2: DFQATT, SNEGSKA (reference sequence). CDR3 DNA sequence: TGCAGTGCTAGCGCATCGACAGGGGTTAGCAATCAGCCCCAGCATTTT. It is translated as CSASASTGVSNQPQHF.

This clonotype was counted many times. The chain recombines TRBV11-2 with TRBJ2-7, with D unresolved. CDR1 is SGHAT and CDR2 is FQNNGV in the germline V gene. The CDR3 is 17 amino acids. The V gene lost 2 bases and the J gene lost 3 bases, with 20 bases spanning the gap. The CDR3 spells CASSLMGGPKGNYEQYF. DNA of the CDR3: TGTGCCAGCAGCTTAATGGGCGGACCCAAGGGAAACTACGAGCAGTACTTC.

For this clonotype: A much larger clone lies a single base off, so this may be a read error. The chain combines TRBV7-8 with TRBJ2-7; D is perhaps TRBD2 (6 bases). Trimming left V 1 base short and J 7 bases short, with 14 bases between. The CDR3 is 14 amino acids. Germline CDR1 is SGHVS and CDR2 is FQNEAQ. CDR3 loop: CASSLGAASEEQYF. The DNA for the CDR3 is TGTGCCAGCAGCTTAGGGGCGGCTAGCGAAGAGCAGTACTTC.

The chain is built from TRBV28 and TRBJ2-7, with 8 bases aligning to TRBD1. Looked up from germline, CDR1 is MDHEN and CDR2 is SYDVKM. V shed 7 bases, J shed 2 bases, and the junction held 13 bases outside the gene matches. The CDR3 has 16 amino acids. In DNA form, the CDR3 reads TGTGCCAGCACTACAACGGGACAGGCGAAGACCTACGAGCAGTACTTC. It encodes CASTTTGQAKTYEQYF.

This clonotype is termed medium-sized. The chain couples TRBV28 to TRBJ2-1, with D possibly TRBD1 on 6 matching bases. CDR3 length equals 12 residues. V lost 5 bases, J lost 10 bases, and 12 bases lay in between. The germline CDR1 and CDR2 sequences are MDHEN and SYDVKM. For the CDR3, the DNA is TGTGCCAGCAGTCCAACAGGGAACGAGCAGTTCTTC. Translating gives CASSPTGNEQFF.

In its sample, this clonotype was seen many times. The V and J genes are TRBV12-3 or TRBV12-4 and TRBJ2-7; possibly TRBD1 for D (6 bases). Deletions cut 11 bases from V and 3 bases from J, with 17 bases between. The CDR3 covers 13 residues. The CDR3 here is CASARQENYEQYF. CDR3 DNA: TGTGCCTCCGCGAGACAGGAGAACTACGAGCAGTACTTC.

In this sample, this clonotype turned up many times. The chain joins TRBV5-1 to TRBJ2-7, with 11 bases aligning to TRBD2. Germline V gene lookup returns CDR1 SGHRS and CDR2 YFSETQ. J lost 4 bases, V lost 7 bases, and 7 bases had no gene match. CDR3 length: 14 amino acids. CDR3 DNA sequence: TGCGCCAGCGGACCGACTAGCGGGATTTACGAGCAGTACTTC. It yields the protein CASGPTSGIYEQYF.

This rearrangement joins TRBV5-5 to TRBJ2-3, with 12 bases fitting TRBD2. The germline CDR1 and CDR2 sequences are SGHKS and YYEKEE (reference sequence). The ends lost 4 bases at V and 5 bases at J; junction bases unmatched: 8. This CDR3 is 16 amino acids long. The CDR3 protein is CASSLGLAGWLDTQYF. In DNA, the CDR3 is TGTGCCAGCAGCCTCGGACTAGCGGGATGGCTAGATACGCAGTATTTT.

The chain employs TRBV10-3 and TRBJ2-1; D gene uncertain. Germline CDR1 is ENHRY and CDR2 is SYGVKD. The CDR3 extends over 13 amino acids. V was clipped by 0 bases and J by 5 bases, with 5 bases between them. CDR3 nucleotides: TGTGCCATCAGTGAGTCGTCGAACAATGAGCAGTTCTTC. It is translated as CAISESSNNEQFF.

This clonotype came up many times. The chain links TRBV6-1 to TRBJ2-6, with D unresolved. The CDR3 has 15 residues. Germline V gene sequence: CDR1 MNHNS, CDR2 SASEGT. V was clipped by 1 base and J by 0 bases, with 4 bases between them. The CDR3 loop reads CASSEGGSGANVLTF. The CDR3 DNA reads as TGTGCCAGCAGTGAAGGGGGCTCTGGGGCCAACGTCCTGACTTTC.

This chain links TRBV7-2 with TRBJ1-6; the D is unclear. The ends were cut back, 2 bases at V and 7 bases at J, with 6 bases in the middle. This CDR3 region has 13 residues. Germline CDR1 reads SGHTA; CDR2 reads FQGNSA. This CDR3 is CASSLPGNSPLHF. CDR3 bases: TGTGCCAGCAGCTTACCAGGAAATTCACCCCTCCACTTT.